Below are 9 T cell receptor beta chains sequenced from a single sample in a study of monozygotic twins with inflammatory bowel disease. From the 5' RACE reads, TCRdb lists one entry per CDR3 protein and no DNA. The sample table includes a few hundred thousand distinct CDR3 sequences. The specimen sequenced was blood. These receptors were collected from a human donor with ulcerative colitis or Crohn's disease, or a healthy co-twin of an affected twin (not recorded which).

The CDR3: CASTHARDSFQETQYF. V and J are TRBV6-1 and TRBJ2-5; checking the TCRdb D call of TRBD1 is not possible without DNA. Germline values: CDR1 MNHNS, CDR2 SASEGT. The CDR3 runs to 16 residues.

V gene TRBV7-2 combines with J gene TRBJ1-6; checking the TCRdb D call of TRBD1 is not possible without DNA. This CDR3 spans 15 amino acids. CDR1 and CDR2 from the germline V gene are SGHTA and FQGNSA. The CDR3 loop reads CASSIGQGLNSPLHF.

The J gene is TRBJ2-7, the V gene TRBV27; with no DNA, the TCRdb D assignment of TRBD1 cannot be verified. The CDR3 spans 13 residues. CDR1 and CDR2 (germline): MNHEY, SMNVEV (reference sequence). The CDR3 reads CASSDPGGYEQYF.

The J gene is TRBJ2-5, the V gene TRBV19. Germline V gene data show CDR1 as LNHDA and CDR2 as SQIVND (reference sequence). This CDR3 is built from 15 residues. CDR3 amino acids: CASSIDDRSQETQYF.

The chain joins TRBV20-1 to TRBJ1-1. Germline V gene sequence: CDR1 DFQATT, CDR2 SNEGSKA (reference sequence). The CDR3 spans 13 residues. The CDR3 loop reads CSARDIGYTEAFF.

The rearrangement links TRBV20-1 to TRBJ2-7; the TCRdb call, TRBD1, lacks DNA for checking. The V gene's germline CDR1 is DFQATT and CDR2 SNEGSKA (reference sequence). This CDR3 spans 14 amino acids. The CDR3: CSANSDRGLYEQYF.

This chain links TRBV5-6 with TRBJ2-1; TCRdb indicates TRBD1, and absent DNA this call remains unverified. The CDR3 has 13 amino acids. CDR1 is SGHDT, CDR2 YYEEEE, per germline. CDR3 region: CASRGGAYNEQFF.

This chain joins TRBV12-3 or TRBV12-4 and TRBJ2-5; absent DNA, TCRdb's TRBD2 call cannot be checked. The CDR3 consists of 17 residues. CDR3 sequence: CASSLQLAGGPQETQYF.

The chain employs TRBV5-1 and TRBJ2-2; without DNA, the TCRdb call of TRBD2 cannot be checked. Per the germline V gene, CDR1 is SGHRS and CDR2 is YFSETQ. This CDR3 spans 22 amino acids. This CDR3 reads CASSLLRQGRPTSGTNTGELFF.